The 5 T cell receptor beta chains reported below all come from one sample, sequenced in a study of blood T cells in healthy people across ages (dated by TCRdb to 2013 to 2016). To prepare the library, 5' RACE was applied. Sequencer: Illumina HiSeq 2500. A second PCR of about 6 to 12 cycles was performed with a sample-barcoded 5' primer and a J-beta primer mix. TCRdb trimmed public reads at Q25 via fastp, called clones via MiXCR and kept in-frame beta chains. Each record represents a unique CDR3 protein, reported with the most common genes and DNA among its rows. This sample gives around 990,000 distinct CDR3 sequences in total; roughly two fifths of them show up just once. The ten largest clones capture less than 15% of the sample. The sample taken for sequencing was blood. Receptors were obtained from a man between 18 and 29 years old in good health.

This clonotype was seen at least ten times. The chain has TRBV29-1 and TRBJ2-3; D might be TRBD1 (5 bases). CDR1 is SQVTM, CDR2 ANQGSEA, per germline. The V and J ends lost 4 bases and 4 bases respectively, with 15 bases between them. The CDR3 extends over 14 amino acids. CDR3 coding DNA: TGCAGCGTTGGATCGTCAGGGCAATCAGATACGCAGTATTTT. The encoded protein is CSVGSSGQSDTQYF.

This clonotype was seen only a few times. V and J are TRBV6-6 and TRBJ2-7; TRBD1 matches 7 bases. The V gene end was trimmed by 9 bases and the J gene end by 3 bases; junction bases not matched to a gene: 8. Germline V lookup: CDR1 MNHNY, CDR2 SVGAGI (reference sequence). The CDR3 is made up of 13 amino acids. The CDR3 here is CASLRDSYYEQYF. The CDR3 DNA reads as TGTGCCAGTCTCCGGGACAGCTACTACGAGCAGTACTTC.

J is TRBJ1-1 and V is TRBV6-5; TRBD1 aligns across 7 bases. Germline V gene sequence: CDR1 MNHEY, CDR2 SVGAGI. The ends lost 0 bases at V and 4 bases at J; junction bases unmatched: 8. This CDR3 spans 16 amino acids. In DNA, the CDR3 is TGTGCCAGCAGTTACTCGCTCAGGGGGTACGGCACTGAAGCTTTCTTT. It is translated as CASSYSLRGYGTEAFF.

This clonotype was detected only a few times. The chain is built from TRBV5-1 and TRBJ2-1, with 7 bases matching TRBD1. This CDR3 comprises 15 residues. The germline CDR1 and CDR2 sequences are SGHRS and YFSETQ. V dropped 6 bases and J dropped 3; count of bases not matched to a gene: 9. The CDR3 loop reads CASKTIRDSYNEQFF. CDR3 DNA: TGCGCCAGCAAAACAATCCGGGACAGCTACAATGAGCAGTTCTTC. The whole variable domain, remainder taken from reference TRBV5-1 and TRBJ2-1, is KAGVTQTPRYLIKTRGQQVTLSCSPISGHRSVSWYQQTPGQGLQFLFEYFSETQRNKGNFPGRFSGRQFSNSRSEMNVSTLELGDSALYLCASKTIRDSYNEQFFGPGTRLTVL.

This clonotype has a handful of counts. In DNA form, the CDR3 reads TGTGCCAGCAGCGTAGTGGGAGGAGGCTACAATGAGCAGTTCTTC. Translation gives CASSVVGGGYNEQFF. The chain is built from TRBV9 and TRBJ2-1; a possible D gene is TRBD2 (6 bases). The CDR3 extends over 15 amino acids. V lost 0 bases, J lost 3 bases, and 10 bases lay in between. Germline loops: CDR1 SGDLS, CDR2 YYNGEE.